This entry describes one T cell receptor (beta chain). It has no known antigen specificity. Base qualities are not provided; no much larger clone lies one nucleotide away. The source of the sample is a study of T cells in Graves' hyperthyroidism and ophthalmopathy (dated by TCRdb to about 2019). As for the study more broadly: Peripheral blood samples were taken at the time of initial diagnosis, prior to any treatment. TCR V-J signatures able to tell the groups apart were searched for in a discovery cohort of some 100 patients, of whom more than 40 had Graves' ophthalmopathy and 57 had stable Graves' hyperthyroidism. Prospective prediction of ophthalmopathy was tested in an independent validation cohort consisting of 18 to 20 hyperthyroidism patients and approximately 16 patients who later progressed to ophthalmopathy. For training and testing, the 100 or so patients in the discovery cohort were randomly divided in a 7:3 ratio. In addition, the study compared T-cell repertoires in thyroid tissue and in blood from roughly 6 Graves' hyperthyroidism patients. Following sampling, methimazole starting at 30 mg daily was given to hyperthyroidism patients, and high-dose intravenous methylprednisolone was given to ophthalmopathy patients. According to the paper, TCR Vbeta CDR3 sequencing was carried out on 135 peripheral blood samples, which came from approximately 41 ophthalmopathy, 75 to 80 hyperthyroidism and roughly 17 progressor patients.

The hyperthyroidism patients were between 18 and 65 years old and newly diagnosed, with a disease duration of less than 2 months. The study excluded patients with uncontrolled infections, other autoimmune diseases, pregnancy or lactation. Diagnoses relied on clinical symptoms, serum thyroxine and TRAb, thyroid ultrasound and orbital computed tomography. Blood from progressor patients was drawn when they were first diagnosed with hyperthyroidism, before any ophthalmopathy symptoms appeared. PBMCs were isolated from about 10 ml of fresh peripheral blood by Ficoll-Paque density gradient centrifugation. Progressor patients were initially diagnosed with Graves' hyperthyroidism and developed ophthalmopathy during follow-up. Total RNA was extracted with Trizol reagent, and quality was checked on an Agilent 2100 Bioanalyzer. According to the germline V gene, CDR1 reads ENHRY and CDR2 reads SYGVKD. The trim is 8 bases for V and 4 bases for J, with a gap of 16 bases between the germline ends. The CDR3 has 14 amino acids, counting the end cysteine and phenylalanine. Only CDR3 DNA is held: 42 bases, read in frame from base 1.

The TCR beta CDR3 regions were amplified from RNA transcripts. A first-round RT-PCR of the TCR CDR3 used the HTBI primer set with the Qiagen OneStep RT-PCR kit. The libraries were constructed in a second round of multiplex PCR and then size-selected and purified. Paired-end sequencing of the libraries was performed with 100 bp reads on an Illumina HiSeq2000. Per the source publication's procedure: Raw data were processed with SOAPnuke, discarding reads with adapters, uncalled bases, mean Phred below 15, or no exact constant-primer or identifier match. High-quality paired reads were merged using COPE v1.2.5, and each unique nucleotide sequence was defined as a clonotype. MiTCR v1.1 was used to align the clonotypes against IMGT TRBV, TRBD and TRBJ reference segments. Only V-J combinations with frequency above 0.0001, covering 99% to 99.2% of repertoires, were analysed. The TCS score was defined as F50 (clonal expansion) divided by E x V (chaos), with BLOSUM62-based TCRdist calculated between CDR3 peptides within each V-J. Welch's t-statistics and random forest reduced fewer than 550 V-J features to 13, which were used in a naive Bayes classifier (R e1071). The public reads were run again by TCRdb, first through fastp at Q25 and then through MiXCR, and only productive beta chains were kept. CDR3 protein duplicates are merged, each entry listing the most common genes and DNA. The V and J calls and clone size are TCRdb's, not the authors'. The sample table contains 550,000 to 850,000 distinct CDR3 sequences; only one count was recorded for 18% of them. Together, the top ten hold around 17% of the sample.

The research as a whole found: Blood samples also contained most of the expanded thyroid clonotypes (frequency above 0.001), which suggests that blood repertoires may reflect thyroid immune responses. Ophthalmopathy was separated from stable hyperthyroidism by a 13 V-J signature model, with just over 85% sensitivity and 81% to 82% specificity obtained in cross-validation and 80%/75% obtained in testing. During validation, the model predicted progression to ophthalmopathy a median of around six months ahead of onset, with 60% to 71% sensitivity and 72.22% specificity. No statistical method was used to fix the sample size in advance, and group allocation was not hidden from the investigators.

The sample taken for sequencing was blood. This receptor chain uses TRBV10-3 and TRBJ2-3; the best D guess is TRBD1, with 5 bases matching. This clonotype originated in a woman in her 50s with Graves' hyperthyroidism that later progressed to Graves' ophthalmopathy. CDR3 protein: CAIASTGPADTQYF. The DNA sequence follows: TGTGCCATCGCCTCCACAGGTCCCGCAGATACGCAGTATTTT.